This passage covers 21 T cell receptor beta chains from one sample sequenced in a study of T cells in Graves' hyperthyroidism and ophthalmopathy. TCR beta CDR3 regions were amplified from RNA transcripts. Carried out on the TCR CDR3, a first-round RT-PCR used the HTBI primer set. One entry per CDR3 protein, called by TCRdb with MiXCR from the multiplex PCR reads. The top ten hold around 55% of the sample, which has about 290,000 distinct CDR3 sequences, about a sixth seen once. The material sequenced was blood. All receptors come from an older woman with Graves' ophthalmopathy.

The chain combines TRBV10-3 with TRBJ2-5; D is possibly TRBD1 (6 bases). Deletions cut 7 bases from V and 2 bases from J, with 11 bases between. The CDR3 length is 13 residues. Per germline, CDR1 ENHRY and CDR2 SYGVKD. CDR3 residues: CAIKSQGQETQYF. The DNA for the CDR3 is TGTGCCATCAAATCACAGGGACAAGAGACCCAGTACTTC.

The V call is TRBV4-2, the J call TRBJ2-7; 12 bases line up with TRBD2. V was clipped by 0 bases and J by 7 bases; unmatched bases: 7. CDR3 size: 16 residues. Germline V lookup: CDR1 LGHNA, CDR2 YNFKEQ. The CDR3 is CASSQDEASGGGEQYF. The CDR3 nucleotides are TGTGCCAGCAGCCAAGATGAAGCTAGCGGGGGGGGGGAGCAGTACTTC.

This clonotype turned up a few times. The rearrangement uses TRBV5-1 and TRBJ2-5; a possible D gene is TRBD1 (6 bases). Germline CDR1 SGHRS, CDR2 YFSETQ. V was shortened by 5 bases and J by 7 bases, with 27 bases between the two germline ends. There are 17 residues in the CDR3. CDR3 residues: CASRSLGEGDRRWTQYF. In DNA form, the CDR3 reads TGCGCCAGCAGGTCCTTGGGAGAGGGAGACAGGCGTTGGACCCAGTACTTC. Complete variable domain (other parts from reference TRBV5-1 and TRBJ2-5): KAGVTQTPRYLIKTRGQQVTLSCSPISGHRSVSWYQQTPGQGLQFLFEYFSETQRNKGNFPGRFSGRQFSNSRSEMNVSTLELGDSALYLCASRSLGEGDRRWTQYFGPGTRLLVL.

The table lists this clonotype with many counts. This chain connects TRBV11-2 to TRBJ2-1; D possibly corresponds to TRBD1 (5 bases). This CDR3 contains 13 residues. Germline V gene lookup returns CDR1 SGHAT and CDR2 FQNNGV. Trimming took 0 bases from V and 12 from J, leaving 12 bases between them. CDR3 sequence: CASSLDPGIGQFF. The DNA of the CDR3 is TGTGCCAGCAGCTTAGATCCAGGGATTGGGCAGTTCTTC.

This clonotype was counted at least ten times. The rearrangement joins TRBV18 to TRBJ2-1; tentative D call: TRBD1 (6 bases). The CDR3 length is 14 residues. Per germline, CDR1 KGHSH and CDR2 LQKENI. V was cut by 3 bases and J by 3 bases, with 9 bases left in between. The CDR3 DNA reads TGTGCCAGCTCACCCCGGGACAACTACAATGAGCAGTTCTTC. It codes for CASSPRDNYNEQFF.

This clonotype showed up many times. This chain joins TRBV5-1 and TRBJ1-6; 7 nucleotides align to TRBD1. Looked up from germline, CDR1 is SGHRS and CDR2 is YFSETQ. The J segment lost 5 bases and the V segment lost 2 bases, leaving 4 bases of the junction unmatched. The CDR3 spans 15 residues. CDR3: CASSLQGRNNSPLHF. The CDR3 DNA reads TGCGCCAGCAGCTTACAGGGGCGGAATAATTCACCCCTCCACTTT.

This clonotype was found many times. This chain connects TRBV2 to TRBJ2-7, with D uncertain. The germline V and J ends were trimmed by 2 bases and 2 bases, with 10 bases remaining between them. In germline, CDR1 is SNHLY, CDR2 FYNNEI. The CDR3 has 14 amino acids. For the CDR3, the DNA is TGTGCCAGCAGTGAAAACAGAAGTCCCTACGAGCAGTACTTC. Translation gives CASSENRSPYEQYF.

The genes are TRBV29-1 and TRBJ1-2; TRBD1 aligns across 10 bases. CDR1 and CDR2 (germline): SQVTM, ANQGSEA. CDR3 length: 11 amino acids. V was clipped by 7 bases and J by 4 bases; unmatched bases: 0. Written as DNA, the CDR3 is TGCAGCGGGACAGGGGGCTATGGCTACACCTTC. Amino acids: CSGTGGYGYTF.

In its sample, this clonotype was seen many times. The rearrangement uses TRBV20-1 and TRBJ2-3; 8 nucleotides agree with TRBD2. The CDR3 loop spans 15 amino acids. Germline CDR1 is DFQATT and CDR2 is SNEGSKA (reference sequence). V shed 0 bases and J 2 bases; nucleotides not matched to a gene: 4. The CDR3 loop is CSARDTSGYTDTQYF. The CDR3 nucleotides are TGCAGTGCTAGAGATACTAGCGGATACACAGATACGCAGTATTTT.

This clonotype came up many times. The V call is TRBV5-8, the J call TRBJ2-1; unclear D gene. CDR1 is SGHTS and CDR2 is YDEGEE in the germline V gene. V dropped 2 bases and J dropped 4 bases, with 10 bases sitting between them. This CDR3 has 14 amino acids. The CDR3 DNA reads TGTGCCAGCAGCTTTTACATAGATTACAATGAGCAGTTCTTC. Encoded protein: CASSFYIDYNEQFF.

Notes on this clonotype: A much larger clone sits a single nucleotide away, making a read error possible. The chain employs TRBV5-6 and TRBJ2-5, with 7 positions matching TRBD1. Germline V gives CDR1 SGHDT, CDR2 YYEEEE. The CDR3 length is 15 residues. The CDR3 DNA reads as TGTGCCAGCGGCTTACCACAGGGGCACCAAGAGACCCAGTACTTC. Translating gives CASGLPQGHQETQYF.

This clonotype has ten or more counts. The J gene is TRBJ2-3, the V gene TRBV28; 8 nucleotides align to TRBD2. Germline-derived CDR1 and CDR2 are MDHEN and SYDVKM. This CDR3 comprises 16 residues. The junction had 12 bases not matched to a gene; V was cut back by 8 bases and J by 2 bases. CDR3 DNA: TGTGCCAGCCTGGGGAGGTTGCGGGGGGACACAGATACGCAGTATTTT. Its translation: CASLGRLRGDTDTQYF.

A note on this clonotype: This clone may be a read error of a much larger clone one base away. CDR3 residues: CASRPEPGQNRYEQFF. CDR3 DNA: TGTGCCAGCAGACCGGAACCAGGACAGAACCGCTACGAGCAGTTCTTC. V gene TRBV6-2 or TRBV6-3 combines with J gene TRBJ2-7; D perhaps matches TRBD1 (6 bases). The J call may be incorrect, as the DNA end agrees better with TRBJ2-1. CDR3 length: 16 residues. CDR1 and CDR2 from the germline V gene are MNHEY and SVGEGT.

This clonotype occurred once. CDR3 sequence reads: CASSRDPRTDWTNNEQFF. CDR3 sequence (DNA): TGCGCCAGCAGCCGCGACCCCCGGACGGACTGGACTAACAATGAGCAGTTCTTC. The J gene is TRBJ2-1, the V gene TRBV4-3, with D maybe TRBD2 (6 bases). V shed 4 bases and J shed 5 bases, with 24 bases lying between them. The CDR3 loop spans 18 amino acids. The germline gives CDR1 LGHNA, CDR2 YSLEER.

This clonotype has a count of ten or more. The chain joins TRBV30 to TRBJ1-5; 8 bases match TRBD1. V was clipped by 4 bases and J by 5 bases; unmatched bases: 4. The CDR3 has 13 residues. The germline V gene has CDR1 GTSNPN and CDR2 SVGIG (reference sequence). The CDR3 bases are TGTGCCTGGAATGGACAGGGTGATCAGCCCCAGCATTTT. Translated: CAWNGQGDQPQHF.

This clonotype was counted at least ten times. The rearrangement joins TRBV20-1 to TRBJ2-3, with D perhaps matching TRBD1 (5 bases). The CDR3 length is 14 residues. Trimming took 0 bases from V and 1 from J, leaving 8 bases between them. Germline lookup yields CDR1 DFQATT and CDR2 SNEGSKA (reference sequence). The DNA of the CDR3 is TGCAGTGCTAGAGATCGCAGGGGCACAGATACGCAGTATTTT. This codes for CSARDRRGTDTQYF.

This clonotype showed up just a few times. The rearrangement joins TRBV4-2 to TRBJ2-1; 11 bases match TRBD2. This CDR3 comprises 17 residues. Germline V lookup: CDR1 LGHNA, CDR2 YNFKEQ. J was trimmed by 7 bases and V by 1 base; bases with no gene match: 9. The CDR3 sequence is CASSQVIAGGPENEQFF. The CDR3 DNA reads as TGTGCCAGCAGCCAAGTTATAGCGGGGGGGCCAGAAAATGAGCAGTTCTTC.

Ten or more counts support this clonotype. This chain joins TRBV27 and TRBJ1-2; 8 bases map to TRBD1. Per the germline V gene, CDR1 is MNHEY and CDR2 is SMNVEV (reference sequence). This CDR3 comprises 12 residues. J was trimmed by 3 bases and V by 6 bases; bases with no gene match: 0. The CDR3 loop is CASRTGDYGYTF. The CDR3 nucleotides read TGTGCCAGCAGGACAGGGGACTATGGCTACACCTTC.

This clonotype appeared many times. The rearrangement joins TRBV7-9 to TRBJ2-7; D tentatively fits TRBD1 or TRBD2 (6 bases each). Trimming took off 3 bases at V and 5 bases at J, with 17 bases between the two ends. Germline CDR1 and CDR2: SEHNR and FQNEAQ (reference sequence). The CDR3 is made up of 15 amino acids. The CDR3 DNA sequence: TGTGCCAGCAGCTTTTTCGGGGGCTTCTCGAACGAGCAGTACTTC. Amino acids: CASSFFGGFSNEQYF.

This clonotype was seen a handful of times. This chain connects TRBV5-8 to TRBJ1-2; D not resolved. Per germline, CDR1 SGHTS and CDR2 YDEGEE. The CDR3 covers 12 residues. V dropped 5 bases and J dropped 8 bases, with 13 bases sitting between them. CDR3 nucleotide sequence: TGTGCCAGCAGTCCGTCCGGGCTGGGCTACACCTTC. Its protein is CASSPSGLGYTF. Supplemented by reference TRBV5-8 and TRBJ1-2, the full variable domain reads EAGVTQSPTHLIKTRGQQATLRCSPISGHTSVYWYQQALGLGLQFLLWYDEGEERNRGNFPPRFSGRQFPNYSSELNVNALELEDSALYLCASSPSGLGYTFGSGTRLTVV.

This clonotype was seen only a few times. V usage is TRBV5-5 and J usage is TRBJ2-5; D might be TRBD1 or TRBD2, each matching 5 bases. Between the trimmed V and J ends, which lost 2 bases and 5 bases, there was a span of 10 bases. CDR3 length: 13 residues. CDR1 is SGHKS and CDR2 is YYEKEE in the germline V gene (reference sequence). Here the CDR3 reads CASSFYGAETQYF. The CDR3 DNA reads as TGTGCCAGCAGCTTTTACGGGGCTGAGACCCAGTACTTC.